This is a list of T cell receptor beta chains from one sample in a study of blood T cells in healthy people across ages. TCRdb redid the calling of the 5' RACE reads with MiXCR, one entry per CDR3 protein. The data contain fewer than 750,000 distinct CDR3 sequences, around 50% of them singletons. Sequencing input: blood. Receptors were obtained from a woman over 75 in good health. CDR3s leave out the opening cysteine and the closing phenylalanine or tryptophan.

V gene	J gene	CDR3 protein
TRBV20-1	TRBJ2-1	SARNRGSSYNEQF
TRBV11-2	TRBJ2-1	ASSSSLNEQF
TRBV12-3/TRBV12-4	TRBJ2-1	ASSQELTWGNEQF
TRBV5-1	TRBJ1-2	ASSLLGGADYGYT
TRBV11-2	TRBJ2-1	ASSYGLAVTRGNEQF
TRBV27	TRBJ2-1	ASRQGGGGDEQF
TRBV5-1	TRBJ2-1	ASSLGLAGGTYNEQF
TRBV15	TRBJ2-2	ATSRDWSSNTGELF
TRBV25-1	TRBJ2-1	ASSSWTSRSYNEQF
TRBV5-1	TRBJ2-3	ASSPNGLAADTQY
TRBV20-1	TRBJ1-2	SVHPGGYGYT